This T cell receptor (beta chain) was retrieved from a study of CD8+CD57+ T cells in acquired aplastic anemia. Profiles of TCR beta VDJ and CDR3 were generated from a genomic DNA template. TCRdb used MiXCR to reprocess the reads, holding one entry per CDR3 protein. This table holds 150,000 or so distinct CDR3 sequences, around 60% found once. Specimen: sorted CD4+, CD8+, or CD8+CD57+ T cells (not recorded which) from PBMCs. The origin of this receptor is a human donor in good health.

The CDR3 sequence is CSARRQPSSYEQYF. CDR3 bases: TGCAGTGCTAGGCGACAGCCCAGCTCCTACGAGCAGTACTTC. The chain joins TRBV20-1 to TRBJ2-7, with D perhaps TRBD1 (5 bases). V was cut by 3 bases and J by 0 bases, with 12 bases left in between. Per the germline V gene, CDR1 is DFQATT and CDR2 is SNEGSKA (reference sequence). The CDR3 has 14 residues.